The present T cell receptor (beta chain) was sequenced within a study of chemoradiotherapy in HPV16-positive cancers. Trimming removed 4 bases from V and 9 bases from J; junction bases left unmatched: 6. This CDR3 is 14 amino acids long. Germline assignment: CDR1 SEHNR and CDR2 FQNEAQ (reference sequence). Sequencing was performed with immunoSEQ multiplex PCR; in TCRdb, only in-frame clones are kept and a portion is missing. Found here are fewer than 6,000 clones, approximately 86% of them singletons; the top ten hold roughly 2.5%. Material: tumor tissue, obtained from a patient who underwent chemoradiotherapy. This sequence originates from a human donor with HPV-associated anogenital cancer. The rearrangement joins TRBV7-9 to TRBJ1-6; TRBD1 matches at 7 bases. CDR3 sequence: CASSSQGLGSPLHF. The CDR3 DNA sequence: TGTGCCAGCAGCTCACAGGGGCTGGGTTCACCCCTCCACTTT.